The present TCR beta chain was sequenced within a study of cytomegalovirus exposure and HLA in healthy donors. About the research overall: The platform used for the 120 or so validation repertoires matched that of the roughly 670 first-cohort repertoires, a later analysis reported.

This table comes from immunoSEQ multiplex PCR, and its TCRdb copy is limited to in-frame clones, with some not included. This table has 97,000 or so clones, roughly 87% appearing once. General study results and limits: Cytomegalovirus status, reportedly, was diagnosed with high specificity and sensitivity by the classifier. TCR clusters originating in the first cohort tended to co-occur in the roughly 120 validation repertoires, according to a later analysis.

As to this clone: Its matching antigen is unknown.

This clonotype was obtained from a man between 18 and 29 years old in good health and CMV-seropositive. The specimen was PBMCs.

CDR3 DNA: TGTGCCAGCAGCACCCGATCCGGGACAGGACTCTCTAGCTCCTACAATGAGCAGTTCTTC. Its protein is CASSTRSGTGLSSSYNEQFF. The genes are TRBV9 and TRBJ2-1; 8 bases align to TRBD1. Trimming removed 4 bases from V and 0 bases from J; junction bases left unmatched: 18. Germline V gene data show CDR1 as SGDLS and CDR2 as YYNGEE. This CDR3 is 20 amino acids long.